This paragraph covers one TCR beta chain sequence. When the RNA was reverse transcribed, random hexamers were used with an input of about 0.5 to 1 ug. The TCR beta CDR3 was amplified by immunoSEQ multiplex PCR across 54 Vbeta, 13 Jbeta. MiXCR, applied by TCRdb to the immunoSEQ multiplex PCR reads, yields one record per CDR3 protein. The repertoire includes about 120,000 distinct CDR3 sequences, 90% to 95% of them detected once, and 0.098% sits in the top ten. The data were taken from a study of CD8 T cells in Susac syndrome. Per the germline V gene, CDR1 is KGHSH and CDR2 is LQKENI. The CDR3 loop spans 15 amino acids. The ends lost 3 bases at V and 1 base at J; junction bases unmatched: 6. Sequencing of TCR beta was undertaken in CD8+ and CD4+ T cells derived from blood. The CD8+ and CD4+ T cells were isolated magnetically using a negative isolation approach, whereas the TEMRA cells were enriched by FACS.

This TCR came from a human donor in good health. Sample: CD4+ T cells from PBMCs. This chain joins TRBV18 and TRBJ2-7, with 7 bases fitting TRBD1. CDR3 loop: CASSPSGTESYEQYF. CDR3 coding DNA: TGTGCCAGCTCACCTTCCGGGACAGAGTCCTACGAGCAGTACTTC.